These 10 T cell receptor beta chains share one sample of origin, sequenced in a study of T-cell memory formation after mild COVID-19. TCRdb re-analysed the 5' RACE reads in MiXCR, keeping a single row per CDR3 protein. Counted here are about 340,000 distinct CDR3 sequences, roughly 13% occurring once; the ten biggest clones make up about 22%. Material: PBMCs or a T cell subset sorted from them (not recorded which). These TCRs come from a man aged 18-30 years who had mild COVID-19 (a few samples of this study predate the infection). Cell type and time point are not known.

As DNA, the CDR3 is TGTGCCATCAGCGGACAGGGGGAGGTCGGGGAGCTGTTTTTT. It encodes CAISGQGEVGELFF. The gene calls are TRBV10-3 and TRBJ2-2; TRBD1 aligns across 10 bases. The CDR3 sequence is 14 residues long. Germline values: CDR1 ENHRY, CDR2 SYGVKD. With V trimmed by 6 bases and J by 7 bases, 5 bases remained unmatched.

The chain carries TRBV6-2 or TRBV6-3 and TRBJ2-7; D is unclear. V lost 1 base and J lost 0, with 13 bases in between. Germline V CDR1 and CDR2: MNHEY, SVGEGT. The CDR3 contains 16 residues. The CDR3 sequence: CASSYFRTTNSYEQYF. CDR3 coding DNA: TGTGCCAGCAGTTACTTCCGGACCACTAACTCCTACGAGCAGTACTTC.

Only a few counts were recorded for this clonotype. The J gene is TRBJ2-5, the V gene TRBV7-8; D remains unclear. The length of the CDR3 is 14 residues. Per germline, CDR1 SGHVS and CDR2 FQNEAQ. The ends were cut back, 5 bases at V and 2 bases at J, with 12 bases in the middle. CDR3 amino acids: CASSPDGRQETQYF. CDR3 in DNA: TGTGCCAGCAGCCCCGACGGAAGACAAGAGACCCAGTACTTC.

The genes are TRBV6-2 or TRBV6-3 and TRBJ2-7; the D gene could be TRBD1 or TRBD2 (5 bases each). The CDR3 runs 12 residues. V dropped 7 bases and J dropped 5 bases, with 12 bases sitting between them. Germline V CDR1 and CDR2: MNHEY, SVGEGT. The CDR3 loop reads CASTRDDHEQYV. The CDR3 nucleotides read TGTGCCAGCACCAGGGACGATCACGAGCAGTACGTC.

V gene TRBV5-1 combines with J gene TRBJ2-2; 7 nucleotides agree with TRBD2. The CDR3 extends over 14 amino acids. V dropped 6 bases and J dropped 1; count of bases not matched to a gene: 3. In germline, CDR1 is SGHRS, CDR2 YFSETQ. Here the CDR3 DNA reads TGCGCCAGCAATCAGCGGGGGAACACCGGGGAGCTGTTTTTT. Translation: CASNQRGNTGELFF.

DNA for the CDR3: TGTGCCAGCAGCAAGACTAGCGGGGGGGATACGCAGTATTTT. Protein sequence: CASSKTSGGDTQYF. This chain joins TRBV7-2 and TRBJ2-3, with 13 bases aligning to TRBD2. Germline assignment: CDR1 SGHTA and CDR2 FQGNSA. The CDR3 is made up of 14 amino acids. The J segment lost 6 bases and the V segment lost 5 bases, leaving 2 bases of the junction unmatched.

This clonotype was observed a handful of times. The chain carries TRBV6-6 and TRBJ1-1, with 7 bases fitting TRBD1. V was pared by 2 bases and J by 5 bases, with 5 bases of the junction left unmatched. The V gene's germline CDR1 is MNHNY and CDR2 SVGAGI (reference sequence). The CDR3 has 14 residues. CDR3 bases: TGTGCCAGCAGTTACAAGGGGGCCGGAACTGAAGCTTTCTTT. Encoded protein: CASSYKGAGTEAFF.

This clonotype was detected only a few times. V is TRBV6-4 and J is TRBJ2-3, with 7 bases aligning to TRBD1. With 5 bases clipped from V and 4 bases from J, the junction kept 6 bases outside the gene matches. The CDR3 spans 14 residues. The V gene's germline CDR1 is MRHNA and CDR2 SNTAGT. CDR3 nucleotide sequence: TGTGCCAGCAGTAAGGACAGGTTGGCAGATACGCAGTATTTT. This codes for CASSKDRLADTQYF.

This CDR3 reads CASTSPRDYKYEQYF. The DNA for the CDR3 is TGTGCCAGCACCAGTCCCCGGGACTACAAGTACGAGCAGTACTTC. The chain is built from TRBV12-3 or TRBV12-4 and TRBJ2-7, with 7 bases that match TRBD2. V was clipped by 7 bases and J by 4 bases; unmatched bases: 13. The CDR3 runs 15 residues.

The chain joins TRBV19 to TRBJ2-6, with unresolved D. There are 15 residues in the CDR3. Trimming shortened V by 6 bases and J by 1 base, and 10 bases separated the two germline ends. Germline V gene lookup returns CDR1 LNHDA and CDR2 SQIVND (reference sequence). The CDR3 coding sequence is TGTGCCAGTAGGGGTTTCAGGTCTGGGGCCAACGTCCTGACTTTC. Residues: CASRGFRSGANVLTF.